This T cell receptor beta chain was sequenced for a study of beta chain features in type 1 diabetes. Turning to the study itself: The samples had about 110,000,000 sorted cells examined in all. Points from the study as a whole: Because the template was cDNA, high-expressing cells might be over-represented. VDJ junctions from type 1 diabetes patients carried fewer insertions and larger deletions. TCRB CDR3s from Type 1 diabetes patients were moderately but significantly shorter in all four CD4+ subsets.

Expressed TCRB transcripts were sequenced, since all the RNA that had been isolated was reverse transcribed. The table came from immunoSEQ multiplex PCR; TCRdb's copy has only in-frame clones and leaves some out. Of roughly 230,000 clones listed, 9.5% to 13% are singletons. By way of CD45RO/CCR7/CD25/CD127/CD95/CD27, the CD4+ regulatory, stem cell-like memory, central memory and naive cells were sorted. CDR3 length: 13 residues. In germline, CDR1 is KGHSH, CDR2 LQKENI. Trimming took off 1 base at V and 3 bases at J, with 6 bases between the two ends. Of note for this clone: Its antigen is unidentified. Additional DNA sequences in this sample encode the identical CDR3.

This chain uses TRBV18 with TRBJ1-1, with a weak D call TRBD1 (6 bases). The clonotype originates from a man aged 30 to 39 with type 1 diabetes. The specimen sequenced was naive CD4+ T cells from blood. The DNA of the CDR3 is TGTGCCAGCTCACCACAGGGGGACACTGAAGCTTTCTTT. Translation: CASSPQGDTEAFF.